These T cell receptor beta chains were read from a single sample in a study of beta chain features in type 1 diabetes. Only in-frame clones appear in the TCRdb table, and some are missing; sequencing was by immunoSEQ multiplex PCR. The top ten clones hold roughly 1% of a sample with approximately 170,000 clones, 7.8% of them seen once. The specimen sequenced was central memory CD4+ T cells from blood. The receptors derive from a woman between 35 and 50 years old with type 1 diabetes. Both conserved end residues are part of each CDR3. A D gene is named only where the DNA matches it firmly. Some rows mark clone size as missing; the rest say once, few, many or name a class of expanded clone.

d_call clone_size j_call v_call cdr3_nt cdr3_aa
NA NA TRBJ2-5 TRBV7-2 TGTGCCAGCAGCCCTCACAGGGACGAGACCCAGTACTTC CASSPHRDETQYF
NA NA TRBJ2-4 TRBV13 TGTGCCAGCAGCTTAGGAGGGGGAGCGAACATTCAGTACTTC CASSLGGGANIQYF
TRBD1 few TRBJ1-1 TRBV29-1 TGCAGCGTTGAAGCAGGGGGGACTGAAGCTTTCTTT CSVEAGGTEAFF
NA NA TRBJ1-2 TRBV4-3 TGCGCCAGCAGCCCGGGGGTGTCGGGTCCGCTTTATGGCTACACCTTC CASSPGVSGPLYGYTF
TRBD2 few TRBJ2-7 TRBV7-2 TGTGCCAGCACCATGGGACTAACTTACGAGCAGTACTTC CASTMGLTYEQYF
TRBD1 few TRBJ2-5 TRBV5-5 TGTGCCAGCAGCTTGCATGGGGGACAGGGAGGGGAGACCCAGTACTTC CASSLHGGQGGETQYF
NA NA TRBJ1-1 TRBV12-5 TGTGCTAGTGGTTCGGGAGTGAACACTGAAGCTTTCTTT CASGSGVNTEAFF
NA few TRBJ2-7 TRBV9 TGTGCCAGCAGCGTAGGTCCCGACTTGGGCTACGAGCAGTACTTC CASSVGPDLGYEQYF
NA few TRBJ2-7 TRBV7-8 TGTGCCAGCAGCTTAGAGGGCCAGGGTTCCCACGAGCAGTACTTC CASSLEGQGSHEQYF
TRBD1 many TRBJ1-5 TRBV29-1 TGCAGCGTTAAGACAGGGGGCCAAAATCAGCCCCAGCATTTT CSVKTGGQNQPQHF
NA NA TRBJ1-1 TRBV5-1 TGCGCCAGCAGCTTGGAACTAGCTGGCCCTGAAGCTTTCTTT CASSLELAGPEAFF
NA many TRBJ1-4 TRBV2 TGTGCCAGCAAAGACGGGGAAAAACTGTTTTTT CASKDGEKLFF
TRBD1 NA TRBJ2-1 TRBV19 TGTGCCAGTAACGCTCAACAGGGGCATGAGCAGTTCTTC CASNAQQGHEQFF
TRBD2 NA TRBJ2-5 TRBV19 TGTGCCAGTAGTATAGCCCGCGGGGGTCAAGAGACCCAGTACTTC CASSIARGGQETQYF
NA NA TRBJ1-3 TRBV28 TGTGCCAGCAGTTTATCAGGGGTACGCAACACCATATATTTT CASSLSGVRNTIYF
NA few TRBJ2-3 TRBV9 TGTGCCAGCAGCTCCCTACAGGGAATTGATACGCAGTATTTT CASSSLQGIDTQYF
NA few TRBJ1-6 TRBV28 TGTGCCAGCAGTATCGACAGGCGACCGAATAATTCACCCCTCCACTTT CASSIDRRPNNSPLHF
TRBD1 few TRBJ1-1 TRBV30 TGTGCCTGGAGTGGAGGGACAGGGGGCACTGAAGCTTTCTTT CAWSGGTGGTEAFF
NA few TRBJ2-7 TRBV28 TGTGCCACCTCGCAGTGGGGGCAGGGCAACCACGAGCAGTACTTC CATSQWGQGNHEQYF
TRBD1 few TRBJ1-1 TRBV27 TGTGCCAGCAGTTTTGAGGGGGCCACTGAAGCTTTCTTT CASSFEGATEAFF
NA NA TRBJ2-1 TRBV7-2 TGTGCCAGCAGCCGTTGGGGGGTGGACTCCCGACTCAACAATGAGCAGTTCTTC CASSRWGVDSRLNNEQFF
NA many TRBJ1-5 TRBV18 TGTGCCAGCTCCCCGACCGGGGAGGGTCATCAGCCCCAGCATTTT CASSPTGEGHQPQHF
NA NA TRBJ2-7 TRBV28 TGTGCCAGCAGTTTATACTCAGAGCAGTACTTC CASSLYSEQYF
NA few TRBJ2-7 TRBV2 TGTGCCAGCAGTCCCAGCTACGAGCAGTACTTC CASSPSYEQYF
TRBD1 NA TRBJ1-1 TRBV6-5 TGTGCCAGCAGCCCCCGGACAGGGAACACTGAAGCTTTCTTT CASSPRTGNTEAFF
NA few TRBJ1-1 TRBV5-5 TGTGCCAGCAGCCTACTGACAGTGAACACTGAAGCTTTCTTT CASSLLTVNTEAFF
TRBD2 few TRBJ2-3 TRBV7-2 TGTGCCAGCAGCTTACGAGGCGGGGGGGGCACAGATACGCAGTATTTT CASSLRGGGGTDTQYF
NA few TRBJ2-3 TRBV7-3 TGTGCCAGCAGCTCCGCTAGGACAGATACGCAGTATTTT CASSSARTDTQYF
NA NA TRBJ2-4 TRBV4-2 TGTGCCAGCAGCCAAGAGCTGGGCCGCCGGGGGGCCAAAAACATTCAGTACTTC CASSQELGRRGAKNIQYF
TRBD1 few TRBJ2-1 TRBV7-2 TGTGCCAGCAGCTTGGGGACAGGGGGCGGGAATGAGCAGTTCTTC CASSLGTGGGNEQFF
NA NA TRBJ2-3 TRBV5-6 TGTGCCAGCAGCTCAGAAGATACGCAGTATTTT CASSSEDTQYF
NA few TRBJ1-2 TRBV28 TGTGCCAGCGGCGGTGGAAGAAACTATGGCTACACCTTC CASGGGRNYGYTF
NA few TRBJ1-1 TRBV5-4 TGTGCCAGCAGTTCCGGGGGTTATCAGAGCACTGAAGCTTTCTTT CASSSGGYQSTEAFF
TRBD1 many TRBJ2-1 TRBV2 TGTGCCAGCAGCGAGTATGACAGGGGCGATGAGCAGTTCTTC CASSEYDRGDEQFF
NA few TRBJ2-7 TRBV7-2 TGTGCCAGCAGCCGAGCGGGTAGTAACGCTCACGAGCAGTACTTC CASSRAGSNAHEQYF
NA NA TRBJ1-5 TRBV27 TGTGCCAGCAGTCGATCGGGACATCCGAATCAGCCCCAGCATTTT CASSRSGHPNQPQHF
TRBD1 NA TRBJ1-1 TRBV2 TGTGCCAGCGCATGGGACAGGGCCACTGAAGCTTTCTTT CASAWDRATEAFF
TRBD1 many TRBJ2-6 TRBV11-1 TGTGCCAGCAGCGACCGACAGGGGGGCTCTGGGGCCAACGTCCTGACTTTC CASSDRQGGSGANVLTF
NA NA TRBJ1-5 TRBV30 TGTGCCTGGAGTGTGGACAGTGCAGATCAGCCCCAGCATTTT CAWSVDSADQPQHF
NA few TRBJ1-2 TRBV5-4 TGTGCCAGCAGCCCGAGGGGGGGCAGGGACTATGGCTACACCTTC CASSPRGGRDYGYTF
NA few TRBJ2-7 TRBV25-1 TGTGCCAGCGGCCAACCAGGTCTCTACGAGCAGTACTTC CASGQPGLYEQYF
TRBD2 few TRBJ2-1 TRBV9 TGTGCCAGCAGCGTAGCCAGCGGGGGAGAGCAGTTCTTC CASSVASGGEQFF
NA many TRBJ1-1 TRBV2 TGTGCCAGCAGTGAACAGGCGAACACTGAAGCTTTCTTT CASSEQANTEAFF
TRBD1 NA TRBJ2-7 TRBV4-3 TGCGCCAGCAGCCCACAACAGGGGGCCCTCTACGGGCAGTACTTC CASSPQQGALYGQYF
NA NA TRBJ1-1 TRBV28 TGTGCCAGCAGTCTTAGGACAGCCTTGAACACTGAAGCTTTCTTT CASSLRTALNTEAFF
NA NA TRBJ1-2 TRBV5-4 TGTGCCAGCAGCTTGGGTGGGGCGGTTAACTATGGCTACACCTTC CASSLGGAVNYGYTF
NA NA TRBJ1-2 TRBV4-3 TGCGCCAGCAGCCAAGACAGGTCCTATGGCTACACCTTC CASSQDRSYGYTF
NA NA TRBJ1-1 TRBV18 TGTGCCAGCTCAACGAACCGAGAGGAGGAAGCTTTCTTT CASSTNREEEAFF
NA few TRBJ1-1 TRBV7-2 TGTGCCAGCAGCTTAGCGCGGGGAGTTGAAGCTTTCTTT CASSLARGVEAFF
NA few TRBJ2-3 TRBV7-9 TGTGCCAGCAGCTTGGGTAGCGAAAGCACAGATACGCAGTATTTT CASSLGSESTDTQYF
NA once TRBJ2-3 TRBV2 TGTGCCAGCAGTGAAGACTTTGCGGTAGATACGCAGTATTTT CASSEDFAVDTQYF
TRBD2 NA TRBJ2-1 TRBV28 TGTGCCACCCAACGGGGGGGCGGGAATGAGCAGTTCTTC CATQRGGGNEQFF
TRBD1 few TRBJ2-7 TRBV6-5 TGTGCCAGCAGACCAGGACAGGGCTACGAGCAGTACTTC CASRPGQGYEQYF
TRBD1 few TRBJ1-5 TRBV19 TGTGCCAGTAGTACCTTGGACAGGGGCAATCAGCCCCAGCATTTT CASSTLDRGNQPQHF
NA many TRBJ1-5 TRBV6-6 TGTGCCAGCGGAGGGGATCAGCCCCAGCATTTT CASGGDQPQHF
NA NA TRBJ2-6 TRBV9 TGTGCCAGCAGCGGTAGTAGGACGGGAAACTCTGGGGCCAACGTCCTGACTTTC CASSGSRTGNSGANVLTF
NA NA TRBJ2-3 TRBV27 TGTGCCAGCAGTTTCTCGACTCAGGGGACAGATACGCAGTATTTT CASSFSTQGTDTQYF
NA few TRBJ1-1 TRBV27 TGTGCCAGCAGTTCCTGGGGGCGCGGAGACACTGAAGCTTTCTTT CASSSWGRGDTEAFF
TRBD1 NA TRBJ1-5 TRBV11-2 TGTGCCAGCAGCCCCTCAGGGGGTGGTGATCAGCCCCAGCATTTT CASSPSGGGDQPQHF
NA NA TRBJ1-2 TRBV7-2 TGTGCCAGCAGCTTAAGTCGGGATAACTATGGCTACACCTTC CASSLSRDNYGYTF